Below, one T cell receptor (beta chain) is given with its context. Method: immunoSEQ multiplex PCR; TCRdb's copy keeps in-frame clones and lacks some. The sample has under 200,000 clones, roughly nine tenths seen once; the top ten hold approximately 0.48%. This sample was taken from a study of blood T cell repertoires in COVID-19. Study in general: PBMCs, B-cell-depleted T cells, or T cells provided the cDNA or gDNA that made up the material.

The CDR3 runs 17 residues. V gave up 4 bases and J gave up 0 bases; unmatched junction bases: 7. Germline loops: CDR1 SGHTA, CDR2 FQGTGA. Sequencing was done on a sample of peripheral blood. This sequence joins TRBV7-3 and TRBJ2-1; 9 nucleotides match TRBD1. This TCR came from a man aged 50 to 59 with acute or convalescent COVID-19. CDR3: CASSSSSGQGSYNEQFF. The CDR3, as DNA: TGTGCCAGCAGCTCGTCCTCGGGACAGGGCTCCTACAATGAGCAGTTCTTC.